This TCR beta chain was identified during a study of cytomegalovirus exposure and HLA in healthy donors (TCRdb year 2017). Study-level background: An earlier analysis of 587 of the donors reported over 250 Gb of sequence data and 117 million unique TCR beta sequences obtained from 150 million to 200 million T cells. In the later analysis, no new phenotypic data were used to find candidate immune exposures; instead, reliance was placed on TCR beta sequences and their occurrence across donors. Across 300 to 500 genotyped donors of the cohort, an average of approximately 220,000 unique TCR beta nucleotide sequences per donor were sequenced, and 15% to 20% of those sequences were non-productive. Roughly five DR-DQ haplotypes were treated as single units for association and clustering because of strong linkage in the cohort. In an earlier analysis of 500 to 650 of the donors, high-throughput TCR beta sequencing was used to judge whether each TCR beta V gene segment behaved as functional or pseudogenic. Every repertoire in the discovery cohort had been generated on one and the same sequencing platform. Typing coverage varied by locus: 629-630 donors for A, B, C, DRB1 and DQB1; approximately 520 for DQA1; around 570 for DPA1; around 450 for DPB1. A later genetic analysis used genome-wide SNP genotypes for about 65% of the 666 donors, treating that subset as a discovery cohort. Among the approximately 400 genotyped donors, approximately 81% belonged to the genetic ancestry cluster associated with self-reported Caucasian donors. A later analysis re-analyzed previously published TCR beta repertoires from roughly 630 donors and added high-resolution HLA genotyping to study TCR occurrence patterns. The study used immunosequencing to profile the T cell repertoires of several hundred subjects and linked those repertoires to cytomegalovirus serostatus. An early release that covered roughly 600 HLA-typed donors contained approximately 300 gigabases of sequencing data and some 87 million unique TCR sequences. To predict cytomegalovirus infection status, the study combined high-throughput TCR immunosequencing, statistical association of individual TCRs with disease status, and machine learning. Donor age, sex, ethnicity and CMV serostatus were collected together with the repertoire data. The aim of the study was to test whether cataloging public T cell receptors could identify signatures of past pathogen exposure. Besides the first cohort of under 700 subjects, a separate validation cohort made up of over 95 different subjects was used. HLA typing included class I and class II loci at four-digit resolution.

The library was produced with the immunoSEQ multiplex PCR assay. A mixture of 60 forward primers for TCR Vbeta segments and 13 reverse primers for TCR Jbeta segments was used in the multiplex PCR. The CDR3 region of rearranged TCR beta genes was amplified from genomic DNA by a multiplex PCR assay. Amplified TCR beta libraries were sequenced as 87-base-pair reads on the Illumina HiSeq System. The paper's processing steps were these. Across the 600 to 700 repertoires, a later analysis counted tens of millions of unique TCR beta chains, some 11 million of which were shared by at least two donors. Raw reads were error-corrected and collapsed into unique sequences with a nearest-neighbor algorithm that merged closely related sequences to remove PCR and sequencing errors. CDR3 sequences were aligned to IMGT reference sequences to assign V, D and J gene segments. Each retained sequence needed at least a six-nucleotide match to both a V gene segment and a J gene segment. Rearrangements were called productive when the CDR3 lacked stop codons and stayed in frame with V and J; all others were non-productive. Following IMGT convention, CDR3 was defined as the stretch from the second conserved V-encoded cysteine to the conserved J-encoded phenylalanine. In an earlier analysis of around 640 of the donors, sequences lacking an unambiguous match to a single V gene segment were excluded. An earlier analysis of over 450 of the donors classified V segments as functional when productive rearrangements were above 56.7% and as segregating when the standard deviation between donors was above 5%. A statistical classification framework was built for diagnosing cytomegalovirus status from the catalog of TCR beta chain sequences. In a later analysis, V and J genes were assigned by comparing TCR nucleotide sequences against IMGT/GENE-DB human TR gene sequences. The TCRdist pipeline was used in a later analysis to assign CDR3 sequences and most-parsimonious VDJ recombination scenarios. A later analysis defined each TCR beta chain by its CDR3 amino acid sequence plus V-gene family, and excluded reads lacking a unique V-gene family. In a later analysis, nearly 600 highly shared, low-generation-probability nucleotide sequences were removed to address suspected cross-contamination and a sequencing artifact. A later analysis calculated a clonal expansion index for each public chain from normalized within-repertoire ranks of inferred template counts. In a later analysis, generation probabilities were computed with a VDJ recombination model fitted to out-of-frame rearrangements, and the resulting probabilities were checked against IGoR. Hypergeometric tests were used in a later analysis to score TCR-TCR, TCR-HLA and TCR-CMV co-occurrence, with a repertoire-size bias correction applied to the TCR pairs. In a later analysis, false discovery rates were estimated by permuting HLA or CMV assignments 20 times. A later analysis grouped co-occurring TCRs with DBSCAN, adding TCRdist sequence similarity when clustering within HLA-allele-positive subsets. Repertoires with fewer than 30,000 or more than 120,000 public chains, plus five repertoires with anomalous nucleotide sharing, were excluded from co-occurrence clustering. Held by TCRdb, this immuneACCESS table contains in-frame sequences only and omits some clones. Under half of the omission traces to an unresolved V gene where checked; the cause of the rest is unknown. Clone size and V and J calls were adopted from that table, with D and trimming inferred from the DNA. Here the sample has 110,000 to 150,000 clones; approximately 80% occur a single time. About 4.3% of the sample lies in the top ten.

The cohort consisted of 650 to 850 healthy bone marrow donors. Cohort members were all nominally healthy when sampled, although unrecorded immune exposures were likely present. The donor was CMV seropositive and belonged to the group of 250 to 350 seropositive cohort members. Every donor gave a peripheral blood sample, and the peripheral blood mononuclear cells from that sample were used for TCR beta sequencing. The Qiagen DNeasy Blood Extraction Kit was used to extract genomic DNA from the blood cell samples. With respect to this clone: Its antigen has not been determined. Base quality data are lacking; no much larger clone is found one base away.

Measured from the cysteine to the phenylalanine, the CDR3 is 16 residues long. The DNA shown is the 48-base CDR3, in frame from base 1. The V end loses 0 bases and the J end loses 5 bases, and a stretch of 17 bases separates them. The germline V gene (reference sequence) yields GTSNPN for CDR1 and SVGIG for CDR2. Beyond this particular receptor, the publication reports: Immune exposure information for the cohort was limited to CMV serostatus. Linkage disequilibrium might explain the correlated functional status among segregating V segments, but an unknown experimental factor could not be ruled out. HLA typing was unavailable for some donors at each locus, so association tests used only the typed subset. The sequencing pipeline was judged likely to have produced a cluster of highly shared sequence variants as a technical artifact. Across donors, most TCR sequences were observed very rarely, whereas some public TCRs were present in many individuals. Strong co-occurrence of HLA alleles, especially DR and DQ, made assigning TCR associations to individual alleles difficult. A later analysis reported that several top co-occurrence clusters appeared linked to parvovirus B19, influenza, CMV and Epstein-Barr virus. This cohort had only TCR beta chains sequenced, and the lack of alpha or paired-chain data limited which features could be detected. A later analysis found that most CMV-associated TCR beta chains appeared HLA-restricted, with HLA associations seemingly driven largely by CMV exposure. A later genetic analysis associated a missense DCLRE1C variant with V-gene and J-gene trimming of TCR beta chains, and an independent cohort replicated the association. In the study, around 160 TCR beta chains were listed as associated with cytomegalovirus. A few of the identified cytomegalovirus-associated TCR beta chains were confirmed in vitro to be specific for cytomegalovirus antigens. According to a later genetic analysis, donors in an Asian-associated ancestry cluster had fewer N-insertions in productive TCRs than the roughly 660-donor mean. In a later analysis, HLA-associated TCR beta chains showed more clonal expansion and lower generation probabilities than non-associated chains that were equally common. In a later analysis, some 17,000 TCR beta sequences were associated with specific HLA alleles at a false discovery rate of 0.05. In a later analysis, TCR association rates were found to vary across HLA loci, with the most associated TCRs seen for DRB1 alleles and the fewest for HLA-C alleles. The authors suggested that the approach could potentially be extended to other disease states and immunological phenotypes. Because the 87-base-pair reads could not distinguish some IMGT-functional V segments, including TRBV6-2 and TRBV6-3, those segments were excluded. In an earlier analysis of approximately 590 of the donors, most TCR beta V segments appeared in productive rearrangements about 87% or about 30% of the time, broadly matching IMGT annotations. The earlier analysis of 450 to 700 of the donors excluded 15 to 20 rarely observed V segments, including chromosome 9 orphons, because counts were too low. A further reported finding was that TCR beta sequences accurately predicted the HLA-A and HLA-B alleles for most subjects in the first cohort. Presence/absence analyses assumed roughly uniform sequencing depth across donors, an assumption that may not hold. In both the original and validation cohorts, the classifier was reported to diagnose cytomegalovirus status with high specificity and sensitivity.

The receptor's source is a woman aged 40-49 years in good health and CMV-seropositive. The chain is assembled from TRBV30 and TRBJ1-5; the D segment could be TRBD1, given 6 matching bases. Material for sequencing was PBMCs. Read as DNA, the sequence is TGTGCCTGGAGTGTAGGAGAGGAGACAGGTTATCAGCCCCAGCATTTT. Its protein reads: CAWSVGEETGYQPQHF.